This T cell receptor (beta chain) stems from a study of blood T cell repertoires in COVID-19. Study information: The study drew acute and convalescent COVID-19 samples from the United States, Italy and Spain. T cells, B-cell-depleted T cells, or PBMCs provided the cDNA or gDNA that served as material.

As handled by the study authors: Amplification of reference gene primers provided the estimated nucleated cell counts. TCRdb's table, derived via immunoSEQ multiplex PCR, lists solely in-frame clones and lacks some. V, J and clone size were drawn from that table, and D and trimming were deduced from the DNA. The sample carries about 140,000 clones, 84% recorded once. The CDR3 loop spans 14 amino acids. The V gene's germline CDR1 is SGHAT and CDR2 FQNNGV. The V gene lost 0 bases and the J gene lost 6 bases, with 12 bases spanning the gap. This clone was picked up one time. The specimen sequenced was peripheral blood. This TCR was sampled from a woman aged 55-70 years with acute or convalescent COVID-19. This chain connects TRBV11-2 to TRBJ2-7; D is perhaps TRBD1 (5 bases). The CDR3 DNA reads TGTGCCAGCAGCTTAGAGAGTTGGGGCGCCGAGCAGTACTTC. Translation: CASSLESWGAEQYF.